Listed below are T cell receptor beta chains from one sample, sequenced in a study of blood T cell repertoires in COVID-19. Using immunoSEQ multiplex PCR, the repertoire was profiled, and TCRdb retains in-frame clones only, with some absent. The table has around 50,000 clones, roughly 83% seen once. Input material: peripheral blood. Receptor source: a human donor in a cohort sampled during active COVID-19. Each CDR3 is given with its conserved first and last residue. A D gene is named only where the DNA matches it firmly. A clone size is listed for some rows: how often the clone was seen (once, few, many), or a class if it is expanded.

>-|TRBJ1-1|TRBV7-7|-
TGTGCTAGCAGCCCCAAAGCTTTCTTT
CASSPKAFF
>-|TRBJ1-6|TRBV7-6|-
TGTGCCAGCAGCTGGGCATCAGGGGATGCCTATAATTCACCCCTCCACTTT
CASSWASGDAYNSPLHF
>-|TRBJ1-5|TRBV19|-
TGTGCCAGTAGTTTTTCAGGGGATCAGCCCCAGCATTTT
CASSFSGDQPQHF
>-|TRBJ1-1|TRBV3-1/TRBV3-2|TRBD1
TGTGCCAGCAGCGCTGATACCACAGGGGGTCCTGAAGCTTTCTTT
CASSADTTGGPEAFF
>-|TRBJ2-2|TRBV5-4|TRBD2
TGTGCCAGCAGCCGTTATAGCGGGAGGAGTGGGGACACCGGGGAGCTGTTTTTT
CASSRYSGRSGDTGELFF
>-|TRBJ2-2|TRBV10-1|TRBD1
TGCGCCAGCAGTGAGAATCAGGGGGCCGGGGAGCTGTTTTTT
CASSENQGAGELFF
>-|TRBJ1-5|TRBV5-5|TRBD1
TGTGCCAGCAGCGCCAGGGGACAGAGTAATCAGCCCCAGCATTTT
CASSARGQSNQPQHF
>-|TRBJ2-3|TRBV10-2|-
TGCGCCAGTACGAAACCACTTAGCGGAAGTTACCCCACAGATACGCAGTATTTT
CASTKPLSGSYPTDTQYF
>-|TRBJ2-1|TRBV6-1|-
TGTGCCAGCAGTGAAGTAGCTAGCTTGCTTAATGAGCAGTTCTTC
CASSEVASLLNEQFF
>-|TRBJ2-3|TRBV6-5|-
TGTGCCAGCAGCCAATCGACAGGTTTGAATACGCAGTATTTT
CASSQSTGLNTQYF
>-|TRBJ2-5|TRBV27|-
TGTGCCAGCAGTTTATCGGGAGGAATAGAGACCCAGTACTTC
CASSLSGGIETQYF
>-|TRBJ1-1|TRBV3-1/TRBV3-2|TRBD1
TGTGCCAGCAGCCAAGAGGGCTGCAGGGGGCTCACTGAAGCTTTCTTT
CASSQEGCRGLTEAFF
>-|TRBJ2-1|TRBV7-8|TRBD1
TGTGCCAGCAGCCCCAAGGGACAGGGGTACAATGAGCAGTTCTTC
CASSPKGQGYNEQFF
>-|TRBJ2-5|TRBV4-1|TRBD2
TGCGCCAGCAGCCCTCTAGCGGGAGGGAAAGAGACCCAGTACTTC
CASSPLAGGKETQYF
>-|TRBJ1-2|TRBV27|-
TGTGCCAGCAGTTTAAGTCCAGGGGCGTTCTATGGCTACACCTTC
CASSLSPGAFYGYTF
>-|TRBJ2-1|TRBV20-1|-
TGCAGTGCTAGTGTCAGCTCCTACAATGAGCAGTTCTTC
CSASVSSYNEQFF
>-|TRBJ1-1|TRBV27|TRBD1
TGTGCCAGCAGTTCCTTTCCGGGACAGGGATCGAAGGTTTCTGAAGCTTTCTTT
CASSSFPGQGSKVSEAFF
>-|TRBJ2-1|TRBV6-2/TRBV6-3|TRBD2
TGTGCCAGCAGTAACGGACTAGCTTACAATGAGCAGTTCTTC
CASSNGLAYNEQFF
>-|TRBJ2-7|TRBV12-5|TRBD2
TGTGCTAGTGGTTTGGAGCCCTACTTAGCGGGGGACATCTACGAGCAGTACTTC
CASGLEPYLAGDIYEQYF
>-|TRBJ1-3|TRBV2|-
TGTGCCAGCAGTGAGGGGGGGATAGTGAACACCATATATTTT
CASSEGGIVNTIYF
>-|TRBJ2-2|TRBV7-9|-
TGTGCCAGCAGCTTATGGGGAGCGGGGAACACCGGGGAGCTGTTTTTT
CASSLWGAGNTGELFF
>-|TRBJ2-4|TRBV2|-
TGTGCCAGCAGTGACCGGACGGAGGGAAACATTCAGTACTTC
CASSDRTEGNIQYF
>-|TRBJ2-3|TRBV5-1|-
TGCGCCAGCAGCTCCCCCGACAGGCTCACAGATACGCAGTATTTT
CASSSPDRLTDTQYF
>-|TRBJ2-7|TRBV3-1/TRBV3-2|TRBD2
TGTGCCAGCAGCCAGGGGACTAGCGGGACCGTCTCCTACGAGCAGTACTTC
CASSQGTSGTVSYEQYF
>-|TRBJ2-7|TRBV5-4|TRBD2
TGTGCCAGCAGCCCTTCTAGCGGGAGGAACTCCTACGAGCAGTACTTC
CASSPSSGRNSYEQYF
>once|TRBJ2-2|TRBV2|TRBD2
TGTGCCAGCTTTCGGCGGGAGAGGGCCGGGGAGCTGTTTTTT
CASFRRERAGELFF
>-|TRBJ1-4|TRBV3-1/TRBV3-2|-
TGTGCCAGCAGCCAAGATCCCGGGACTGTACTCGAAAAACTGTTTTTT
CASSQDPGTVLEKLFF
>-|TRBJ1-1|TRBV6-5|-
TGTGCCAGCAGTTCCCCAATCCACGGTGAGGCTTTCTTT
CASSSPIHGEAFF
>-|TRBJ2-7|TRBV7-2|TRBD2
TGTGCCAGCAGCTTAGTAGTTTTCCGGGGGGGGAACGAGCAGTACTTC
CASSLVVFRGGNEQYF
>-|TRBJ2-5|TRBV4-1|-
TGCGCCAGCAGCCAAGAGAGTTTACAAGAGACCCAGTACTTC
CASSQESLQETQYF
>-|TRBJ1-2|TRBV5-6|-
TGTGCCAGCAGCAAACAGGATCTCTATGGCTACACCTTC
CASSKQDLYGYTF
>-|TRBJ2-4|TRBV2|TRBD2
TGTGCCAGCAGTGTGGGAGGGACCAAAAACATTCAGTACTTC
CASSVGGTKNIQYF
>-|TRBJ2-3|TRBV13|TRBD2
TGTGCCAGCAGCCCCCCGGGACTAGCGGGGGGAGGGGATACGCAGTATTTT
CASSPPGLAGGGDTQYF
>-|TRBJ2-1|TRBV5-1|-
TGCGCCAGCAGCCCCAGGAGGTTGAGCGGACCGACTAACAATGAGCAGTTCTTC
CASSPRRLSGPTNNEQFF
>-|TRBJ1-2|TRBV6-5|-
TGTGCCAGCAGTCAGGGGAAGAGGCATGGCTACACCTTC
CASSQGKRHGYTF
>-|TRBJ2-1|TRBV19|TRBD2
TGTGCCAGTAGTCAGTCGGGAGGGCCAAATGAGCAGTTCTTC
CASSQSGGPNEQFF
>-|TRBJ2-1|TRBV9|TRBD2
TGTGCCAGCAGCGTCGGGACTAGCGGGATCTATGAGCAGTTCTTC
CASSVGTSGIYEQFF
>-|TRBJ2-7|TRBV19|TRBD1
TGTGCCAGTAGATCGACTCCCGGGACAGGACATATAGTGCAGTACTTC
CASRSTPGTGHIVQYF
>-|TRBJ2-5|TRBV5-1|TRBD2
TGCGCCAGCAGCTTGGCCGGGGGGGGACCTCAATCGTCCCAGTACTTC
CASSLAGGGPQSSQYF
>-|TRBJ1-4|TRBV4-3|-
TGCGCCAGCAGCCAAGGAGACTCAACTAATGAAAAACTGTTTTTT
CASSQGDSTNEKLFF
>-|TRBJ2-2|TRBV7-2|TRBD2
TGTGCCAGCAGCTCAAATAGCGGGAGCCTGGGGGACACCGGGGAGCTGTTTTTT
CASSSNSGSLGDTGELFF
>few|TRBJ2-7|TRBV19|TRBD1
TGTGCCAGTAGAGTGACAGGGGTCGGCGAGCAGTACTTC
CASRVTGVGEQYF
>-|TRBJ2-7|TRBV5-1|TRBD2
TGCGCCAGCAGCTTGGTGGCTAGCGGGAGGGGGTACGAGCAGTACTTC
CASSLVASGRGYEQYF
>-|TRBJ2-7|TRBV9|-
TGTGCCAGCAGCGTAGCACTAAGCGGAGCCTACGAGCAGTACTTC
CASSVALSGAYEQYF
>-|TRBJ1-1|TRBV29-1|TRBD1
TGCAGCGTTGATGCAGGGGGGCTGACTGAAGCTTTCTTT
CSVDAGGLTEAFF
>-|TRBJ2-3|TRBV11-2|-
TGTGCCAGCAGCTGGGGGCTAGCTACAGATACGCAGTATTTT
CASSWGLATDTQYF
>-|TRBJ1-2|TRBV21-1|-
TGTGCCAGCAGCTACCACAGGGGCTCCGATACCCTTAGCTATGGCTACACCTTC
CASSYHRGSDTLSYGYTF